These T cell receptor beta chains were read from a single sample in a study of response to subunit inactivated influenza vaccine. TCRdb used MiXCR to reprocess the RT-PCR reads, holding one entry per CDR3 protein. The table records some 500,000 distinct CDR3 sequences, about an eighth of them present only once. This sample comprised PBMCs from blood, obtained roughly 45 days after vaccination. The receptors derive from a middle-aged man who received an inactivated influenza vaccine. CDR3s include the opening cysteine and the closing phenylalanine or tryptophan. The D gene is left open where the match is weak. The size field is filled for only some rows; it gives once, few, many or a size class.

V gene: TRBV4-1
J gene: TRBJ2-1
clone size: .
D gene: .
CDR3 DNA: TGCGCCAGCAGCCAACTGGGACCCTTCTCCTACAATGAGCAGTTCTTC
CDR3 protein: CASSQLGPFSYNEQFF

V gene: TRBV5-4
J gene: TRBJ2-5
clone size: .
D gene: TRBD2
CDR3 DNA: TGTGCCAGCAGCTTGCCCCCGGGACTAGCGGGAAAAGAGACCCAGTACTTC
CDR3 protein: CASSLPPGLAGKETQYF

V gene: TRBV6-7
J gene: TRBJ2-1
clone size: .
D gene: TRBD2
CDR3 DNA: TGTGCCAGCAGTTACCGCCGTGAGGGACTAGCGGGAGGGCCAGCCTACAATGAGCAGTTCTTC
CDR3 protein: CASSYRREGLAGGPAYNEQFF

V gene: TRBV4-3
J gene: TRBJ2-2
clone size: few
D gene: .
CDR3 DNA: TGCGCCAGCAGCCAAGATCCTCTAACTCCAACCGGGGAGCTGTTTTTT
CDR3 protein: CASSQDPLTPTGELFF

V gene: TRBV29-1
J gene: TRBJ2-1
clone size: .
D gene: .
CDR3 DNA: TGCAGCCCCGACCCTACGGGGGACGGCCATGGGAATGAGCAGTTCTTC
CDR3 protein: CSPDPTGDGHGNEQFF

V gene: TRBV5-1
J gene: TRBJ2-5
clone size: few
D gene: .
CDR3 DNA: TGCGCCAGCAGCTTGGCCAGGGCCGGCCAAGAGACCCAGTACTTC
CDR3 protein: CASSLARAGQETQYF

V gene: TRBV20-1
J gene: TRBJ2-4
clone size: .
D gene: .
CDR3 DNA: TGCAGTGCTGATAGGGATGCCTACGCCAAAAACATTCAGTACTTC
CDR3 protein: CSADRDAYAKNIQYF

V gene: TRBV12-3/TRBV12-4
J gene: TRBJ1-4
clone size: many
D gene: .
CDR3 DNA: TGTGCCAGCAGTAAAAGCTACTTTAATGAAAAACTGTTTTTT
CDR3 protein: CASSKSYFNEKLFF

V gene: TRBV12-3/TRBV12-4
J gene: TRBJ2-7
clone size: few
D gene: TRBD2
CDR3 DNA: TGTGCCAGCAGTTTAGTCCTAGCGGGCCCCTACGAGCAGTACTTC
CDR3 protein: CASSLVLAGPYEQYF

V gene: TRBV28
J gene: TRBJ2-5
clone size: many
D gene: .
CDR3 DNA: TGTGCCAGCAGTTTTGGCGGGGGCCAGGAGACCCAGTACTTC
CDR3 protein: CASSFGGGQETQYF

V gene: TRBV7-8
J gene: TRBJ2-5
clone size: few
D gene: .
CDR3 DNA: TGTGCCAGCAGCTTACCTAGCAGCCAAGAGACCCAGTACTTC
CDR3 protein: CASSLPSSQETQYF

V gene: TRBV7-2
J gene: TRBJ2-1
clone size: once
D gene: TRBD2
CDR3 DNA: TGTGCCAGCAGCGTGACTAGCGGGGGGTTTATGGCGTTCTTC
CDR3 protein: CASSVTSGGFMAFF

V gene: TRBV20-1
J gene: TRBJ2-5
clone size: .
D gene: .
CDR3 DNA: TGCAGTGCTAGAGGGATACAAGAGACCCAGTACTTC
CDR3 protein: CSARGIQETQYF

V gene: TRBV20-1
J gene: TRBJ2-1
clone size: .
D gene: .
CDR3 DNA: TGCAGTGGTCGTTGGTTTATCCACAATGAGCAGTTCTTC
CDR3 protein: CSGRWFIHNEQFF

V gene: TRBV4-3
J gene: TRBJ1-1
clone size: .
D gene: TRBD1
CDR3 DNA: TGCGCCAGCAGCCTGTACAGGGGGCAGGGCACTGAAGCTTTCTTT
CDR3 protein: CASSLYRGQGTEAFF

V gene: TRBV12-3/TRBV12-4
J gene: TRBJ2-7
clone size: .
D gene: TRBD2
CDR3 DNA: TGTGCCAGCAAGCCGGGACTAGCGGGGAACTACGAGCAGTACTTC
CDR3 protein: CASKPGLAGNYEQYF

V gene: TRBV5-1
J gene: TRBJ2-3
clone size: many
D gene: TRBD1
CDR3 DNA: TGCGCCAGCAGCTTGGGACAGGGGAGAGGAGATACGCAGTATTTT
CDR3 protein: CASSLGQGRGDTQYF

V gene: TRBV29-1
J gene: TRBJ2-2
clone size: many
D gene: .
CDR3 DNA: TGCAGCGTTGGGCCGCATTCAGGGACCGGGGAGCTGTTTTTT
CDR3 protein: CSVGPHSGTGELFF

V gene: TRBV10-3
J gene: TRBJ2-6
clone size: .
D gene: .
CDR3 DNA: TGTGCCATCAGTGAGTCGGGGAGCTCTGGGGCCAACGTCCTGACTTTC
CDR3 protein: CAISESGSSGANVLTF

V gene: TRBV12-3/TRBV12-4
J gene: TRBJ1-1
clone size: many
D gene: .
CDR3 DNA: TGTGCCAGCAGTCCCCAGGCGATGAACACTGAAGCTTTCTTT
CDR3 protein: CASSPQAMNTEAFF

V gene: TRBV12-3/TRBV12-4
J gene: TRBJ1-4
clone size: few
D gene: .
CDR3 DNA: TGTGCCAGCAGTTTAGGGCAGCGACATGAAAAACTGTTTTTT
CDR3 protein: CASSLGQRHEKLFF

V gene: TRBV7-2
J gene: TRBJ2-1
clone size: few
D gene: TRBD1
CDR3 DNA: TGTGCCAGCAGCTTAGCTGGACAGGACAATGAGCAGTTCTTC
CDR3 protein: CASSLAGQDNEQFF

V gene: TRBV5-1
J gene: TRBJ2-1
clone size: many
D gene: .
CDR3 DNA: TGCGCCAGCAGCTTGTCGAGCAATGAGCAGTTCTTC
CDR3 protein: CASSLSSNEQFF

V gene: TRBV7-2
J gene: TRBJ2-7
clone size: many
D gene: TRBD1
CDR3 DNA: TGTGCCAGCAGCAGGGGACAGACCTACGAGCAGTACTTC
CDR3 protein: CASSRGQTYEQYF

V gene: TRBV5-6
J gene: TRBJ2-7
clone size: .
D gene: .
CDR3 DNA: TGTGCCAGCAGCATTTACCGGGGGCAGCCCGGCTACGAGCAGTACTTC
CDR3 protein: CASSIYRGQPGYEQYF

V gene: TRBV6-5
J gene: TRBJ2-7
clone size: .
D gene: .
CDR3 DNA: TGTGCCAGCAGTTACGTAGGGCGGGGGCCACCCTACGAGCAGTACTTC
CDR3 protein: CASSYVGRGPPYEQYF

V gene: TRBV11-2
J gene: TRBJ2-7
clone size: .
D gene: .
CDR3 DNA: TGTGCCAGCAGAAACCCCCGGGATTCCTACGAGCAGTACTTC
CDR3 protein: CASRNPRDSYEQYF

V gene: TRBV20-1
J gene: TRBJ2-7
clone size: .
D gene: TRBD1
CDR3 DNA: TGCAGTGCTAGAGAAGGGACAGTCCTCTACGAGCAGTACTTC
CDR3 protein: CSAREGTVLYEQYF

V gene: TRBV3-1
J gene: TRBJ2-1
clone size: .
D gene: TRBD1
CDR3 DNA: TGTGCCAGCAGCCACGACAGGGGAAACGAAAATGAGCAGTTCTTC
CDR3 protein: CASSHDRGNENEQFF

V gene: TRBV5-1
J gene: TRBJ2-5
clone size: .
D gene: .
CDR3 DNA: TGCGCCAGCAGTCCTAGCACCGGCGAGACCCAGTACTTC
CDR3 protein: CASSPSTGETQYF

V gene: TRBV7-7
J gene: TRBJ2-2
clone size: few
D gene: .
CDR3 DNA: TGTGCTAGCAGCTTAGTATTAGCGGACCGCGCGAACACCGGGGAGCTGTTTTTT
CDR3 protein: CASSLVLADRANTGELFF

V gene: TRBV20-1
J gene: TRBJ2-7
clone size: .
D gene: TRBD1
CDR3 DNA: TGCAGTGCTAGAGTCGGACAGGGGGCCGCCTACGAGCAGTACTTC
CDR3 protein: CSARVGQGAAYEQYF

V gene: TRBV9
J gene: TRBJ1-3
clone size: few
D gene: .
CDR3 DNA: TGTGCCAGCAGCGCCTTTGGTGAATCTGGAAACACCATATATTTT
CDR3 protein: CASSAFGESGNTIYF

V gene: TRBV12-3/TRBV12-4
J gene: TRBJ1-2
clone size: .
D gene: TRBD1
CDR3 DNA: TGTGCCAGCAGTTCGGCCGGGACAGGGTATAACTATGGCTACACCTTC
CDR3 protein: CASSSAGTGYNYGYTF

V gene: TRBV20-1
J gene: TRBJ2-7
clone size: .
D gene: TRBD2
CDR3 DNA: TGCTGCGCTAGAGACGGTCTGGCGGGAGGGGAGAGGGAGCAGTACTTC
CDR3 protein: CCARDGLAGGEREQYF

V gene: TRBV27
J gene: TRBJ2-4
clone size: few
D gene: TRBD1
CDR3 DNA: TGTGCCAGCAGTTCCCGACAGGGACAAAACATTCAGTACTTC
CDR3 protein: CASSSRQGQNIQYF

V gene: TRBV6-1
J gene: TRBJ2-1
clone size: .
D gene: TRBD1
CDR3 DNA: TGTGCCAGCAGGCCGCGCAGGGGGCCCAATGAGCAGTTCTTC
CDR3 protein: CASRPRRGPNEQFF

V gene: TRBV5-1
J gene: TRBJ2-5
clone size: few
D gene: .
CDR3 DNA: TGCGCCAGCAGCTACGGACAGCCAAGGGAGACCCAGTACTTC
CDR3 protein: CASSYGQPRETQYF

V gene: TRBV12-3/TRBV12-4
J gene: TRBJ2-1
clone size: few
D gene: .
CDR3 DNA: TGTGCCAGCACATACGGGAATGAGCAGTTCTTC
CDR3 protein: CASTYGNEQFF

V gene: TRBV4-3
J gene: TRBJ2-3
clone size: .
D gene: .
CDR3 DNA: TGCGCCAGCAGCCGAGAATGGGGTTCCGACGGGTTTAGCACAGATACGCAGTATTTT
CDR3 protein: CASSREWGSDGFSTDTQYF

V gene: TRBV10-3
J gene: TRBJ2-3
clone size: many
D gene: TRBD2
CDR3 DNA: TGTGCCACCGGCCAGGGACTAGCGGGAGCCACAGATACGCAGTATTTT
CDR3 protein: CATGQGLAGATDTQYF

V gene: TRBV7-3
J gene: TRBJ2-3
clone size: .
D gene: TRBD2
CDR3 DNA: TGTGCCAGCAGCGTGACTAGCGGGAGAGGCGCAGATACGCAGTATTTT
CDR3 protein: CASSVTSGRGADTQYF

V gene: TRBV18
J gene: TRBJ2-3
clone size: many
D gene: TRBD1
CDR3 DNA: TGTGCCAGCTCACCTGCACGGACAGGGGGAAAAACAGATACGCAGTATTTT
CDR3 protein: CASSPARTGGKTDTQYF

V gene: TRBV28
J gene: TRBJ2-1
clone size: .
D gene: .
CDR3 DNA: TGTGCCAGCGATTCCCTGAGGAGCTCCTACAATGAGCAGTTCTTC
CDR3 protein: CASDSLRSSYNEQFF

V gene: TRBV4-2
J gene: TRBJ2-5
clone size: .
D gene: TRBD2
CDR3 DNA: TGTGCCAGCAGCCAAGATACTAGCGGGGCAGGGACCCAGTACTTC
CDR3 protein: CASSQDTSGAGTQYF

V gene: TRBV5-1
J gene: TRBJ2-7
clone size: .
D gene: .
CDR3 DNA: TGCGCCAGCAGCCGTGGGGAGATTACGGACGAGCAGTACTTC
CDR3 protein: CASSRGEITDEQYF

V gene: TRBV4-3
J gene: TRBJ2-7
clone size: many
D gene: .
CDR3 DNA: TGCGCCAGCAGCCAACAGCTGGTGTCCTACGAGCAGTACTTC
CDR3 protein: CASSQQLVSYEQYF

V gene: TRBV9
J gene: TRBJ1-1
clone size: .
D gene: .
CDR3 DNA: TGTGCCAGCGCGGAGGGACTTAACACTGAAGCTTTCTTT
CDR3 protein: CASAEGLNTEAFF

V gene: TRBV6-2/TRBV6-3
J gene: TRBJ2-1
clone size: many
D gene: .
CDR3 DNA: TGTGCCAGCAGTTACACCCACCTTAGCAGCTCCTACAATGAGCAGTTCTTC
CDR3 protein: CASSYTHLSSSYNEQFF

V gene: TRBV6-5
J gene: TRBJ1-1
clone size: few
D gene: TRBD1
CDR3 DNA: TGTGCCAGCAGTTACTCGTCACAGGGGGAAGCTTTCTTT
CDR3 protein: CASSYSSQGEAFF

V gene: TRBV7-1
J gene: TRBJ1-2
clone size: .
D gene: .
CDR3 DNA: TGTGCCATCAGCTCCCCGCTAACCTATGGCTACACCTTC
CDR3 protein: CAISSPLTYGYTF

V gene: TRBV29-1
J gene: TRBJ1-2
clone size: many
D gene: .
CDR3 DNA: TGCAGCGTGACCCAGGGAGGCTATGGCTACACCTTC
CDR3 protein: CSVTQGGYGYTF

V gene: TRBV6-6
J gene: TRBJ2-1
clone size: few
D gene: .
CDR3 DNA: TGTGCCAGCAGTTTCGGCGGTTGGGGTGAGCAGTTCTTC
CDR3 protein: CASSFGGWGEQFF